This record looks at one TCR beta chain sequence and its context. This sample was taken from a study of cytomegalovirus exposure and HLA in healthy donors. This PCR relied on a set of 60 Vbeta primers and 13 Jbeta primers. The assay was immunoSEQ multiplex PCR, and TCRdb's table has in-frame clones only and misses some. The table has 150,000 to 200,000 clones, 62% seen once; the top ten hold about 2.9%. V lost 2 bases and J lost 5; bases outside the gene matches: 4. Germline V gene sequence: CDR1 SGHRS, CDR2 YFSETQ. This CDR3 comprises 15 residues. The TCR comes from a man aged 40-49 years in good health and CMV-seronegative. The sample taken for sequencing was PBMCs. The chain has TRBV5-1 and TRBJ2-2, with TRBD1 matching over 9 bases. The CDR3 region has the DNA TGCGCCAGCAGCTTAAACAGGGGGCAAACCGGGGAGCTGTTTTTT. It specifies CASSLNRGQTGELFF.